This T cell receptor beta chain originates from a study of CD4 T cells in relation to SARS-CoV-2 and coronaviruses. With regard to this clone: Its antigen is unknown.

V was clipped by 2 bases and J by 4 bases, with 15 bases between them. The CDR3 runs to 16 residues. Germline lookup yields CDR1 LNHDA and CDR2 SQIVND (reference sequence). Study-level results: Monoreactive clones expanded significantly more to SARS-CoV-2 than crossreactive clones did.

Uncultured naive and memory CD4+ T cells supplied DNA for deep TCR-beta sequencing. The protocol was immunoSEQ multiplex PCR, while the TCRdb copy is restricted to in-frame clones and leaves out a portion. The data show 50,000 to 65,000 clones, approximately 90% seen once. The sequencing sample was made of naive CD4+ T cells from PBMCs. The subset is: naive CD4+ T cells isolated by negative enrichment. This receptor was taken from an adult with COVID-19. This rearrangement joins TRBV19 to TRBJ2-1; D perhaps matches TRBD2 (7 bases). CDR3 protein: CASSIKGGELYNEQFF. The CDR3 bases are TGTGCCAGTAGTATAAAGGGGGGGGAACTTTACAATGAGCAGTTCTTC.